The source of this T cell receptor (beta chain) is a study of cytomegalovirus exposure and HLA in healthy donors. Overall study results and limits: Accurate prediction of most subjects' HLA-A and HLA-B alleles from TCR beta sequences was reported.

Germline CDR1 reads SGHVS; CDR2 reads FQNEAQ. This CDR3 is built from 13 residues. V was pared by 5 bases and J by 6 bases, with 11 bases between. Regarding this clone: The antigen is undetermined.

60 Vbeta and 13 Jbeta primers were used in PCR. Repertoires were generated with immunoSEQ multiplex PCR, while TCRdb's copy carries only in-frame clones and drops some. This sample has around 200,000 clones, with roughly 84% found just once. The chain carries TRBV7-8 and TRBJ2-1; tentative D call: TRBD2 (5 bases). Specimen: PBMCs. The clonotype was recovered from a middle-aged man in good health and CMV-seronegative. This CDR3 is CASSLSGLNEQFF. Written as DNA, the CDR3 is TGTGCCAGCAGCCTGTCAGGACTCAATGAGCAGTTCTTC.